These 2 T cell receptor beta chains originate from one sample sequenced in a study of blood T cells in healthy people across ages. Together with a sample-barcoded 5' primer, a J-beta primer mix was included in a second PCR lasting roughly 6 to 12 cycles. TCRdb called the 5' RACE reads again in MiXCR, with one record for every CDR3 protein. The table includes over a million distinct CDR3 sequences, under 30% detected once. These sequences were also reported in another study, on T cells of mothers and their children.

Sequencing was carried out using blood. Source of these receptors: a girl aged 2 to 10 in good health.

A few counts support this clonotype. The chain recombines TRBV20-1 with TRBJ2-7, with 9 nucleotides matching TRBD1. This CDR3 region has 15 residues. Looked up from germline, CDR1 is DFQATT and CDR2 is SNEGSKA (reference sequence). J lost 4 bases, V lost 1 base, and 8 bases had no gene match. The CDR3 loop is CSARGGPDRGYEQYF. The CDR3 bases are TGCAGTGCTAGAGGGGGGCCGGACAGGGGATACGAGCAGTACTTC.

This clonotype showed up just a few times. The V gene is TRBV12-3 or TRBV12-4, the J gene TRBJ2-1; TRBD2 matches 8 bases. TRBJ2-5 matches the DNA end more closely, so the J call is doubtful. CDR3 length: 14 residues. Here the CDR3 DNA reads TGTGCCAGCCGTACGGGACTAGGGGCTAGGACCCAGTACTTC. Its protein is CASRTGLGARTQYF.